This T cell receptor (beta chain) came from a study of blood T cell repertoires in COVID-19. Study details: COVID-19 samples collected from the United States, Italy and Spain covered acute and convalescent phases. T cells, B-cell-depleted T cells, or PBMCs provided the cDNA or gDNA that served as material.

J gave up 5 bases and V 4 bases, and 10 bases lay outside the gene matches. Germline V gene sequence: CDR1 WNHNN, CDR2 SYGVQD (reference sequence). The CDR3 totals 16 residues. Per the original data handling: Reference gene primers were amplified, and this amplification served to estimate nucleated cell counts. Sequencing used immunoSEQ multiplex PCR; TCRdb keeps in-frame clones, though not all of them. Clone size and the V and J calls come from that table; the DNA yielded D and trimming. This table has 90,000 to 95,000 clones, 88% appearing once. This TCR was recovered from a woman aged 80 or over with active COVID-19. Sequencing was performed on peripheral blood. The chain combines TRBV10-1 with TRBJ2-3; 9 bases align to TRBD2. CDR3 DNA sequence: TGCGCCAGCAGTGTCTTAGCGGGAGCAGGAAAAGATACGCAGTATTTT. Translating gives CASSVLAGAGKDTQYF.